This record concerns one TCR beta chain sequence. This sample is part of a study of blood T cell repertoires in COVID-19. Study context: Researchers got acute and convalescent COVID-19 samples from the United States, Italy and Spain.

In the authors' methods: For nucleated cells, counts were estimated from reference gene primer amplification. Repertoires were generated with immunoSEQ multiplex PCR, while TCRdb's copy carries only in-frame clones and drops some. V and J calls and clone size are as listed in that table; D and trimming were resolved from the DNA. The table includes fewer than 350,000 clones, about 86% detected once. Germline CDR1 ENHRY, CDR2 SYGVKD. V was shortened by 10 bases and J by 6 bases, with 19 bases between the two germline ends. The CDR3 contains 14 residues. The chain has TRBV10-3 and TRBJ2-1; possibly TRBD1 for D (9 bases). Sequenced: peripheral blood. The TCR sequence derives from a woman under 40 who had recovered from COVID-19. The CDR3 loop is CATGGGTGINEQFF. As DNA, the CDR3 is TGTGCCACCGGGGGGGGGACAGGGATCAATGAGCAGTTCTTC.